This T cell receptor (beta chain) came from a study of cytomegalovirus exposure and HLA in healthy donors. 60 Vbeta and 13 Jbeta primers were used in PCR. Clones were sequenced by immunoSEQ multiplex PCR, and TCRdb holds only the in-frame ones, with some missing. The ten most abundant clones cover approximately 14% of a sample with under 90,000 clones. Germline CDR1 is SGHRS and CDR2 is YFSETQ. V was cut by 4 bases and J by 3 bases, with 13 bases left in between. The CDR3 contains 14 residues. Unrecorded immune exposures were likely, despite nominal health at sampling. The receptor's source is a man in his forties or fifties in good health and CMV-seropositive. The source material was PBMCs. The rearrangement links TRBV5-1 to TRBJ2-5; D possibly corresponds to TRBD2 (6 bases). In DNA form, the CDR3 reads TGCGCCAGCAGCCCCGGACCGGGAGAAGAGACCCAGTACTTC. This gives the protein CASSPGPGEETQYF.